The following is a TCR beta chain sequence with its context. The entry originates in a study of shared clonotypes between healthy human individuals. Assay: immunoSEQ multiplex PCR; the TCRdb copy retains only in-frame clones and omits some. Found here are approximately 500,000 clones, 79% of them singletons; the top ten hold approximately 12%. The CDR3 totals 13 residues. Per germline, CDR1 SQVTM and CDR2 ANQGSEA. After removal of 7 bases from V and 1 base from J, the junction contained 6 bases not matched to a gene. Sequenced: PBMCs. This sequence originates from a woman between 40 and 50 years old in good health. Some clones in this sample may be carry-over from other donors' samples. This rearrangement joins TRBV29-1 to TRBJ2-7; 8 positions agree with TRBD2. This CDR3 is CSAATSASYEQYF. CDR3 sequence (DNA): TGCAGCGCTGCGACTAGCGCTTCCTACGAGCAGTACTTC.